This entry lists 18 T cell receptor beta chains sequenced from one sample in a study of somatic mutations in cytotoxic T cells in rheumatoid arthritis. Using immunoSEQ multiplex PCR, the repertoire was profiled, and TCRdb retains in-frame clones only, with some absent. Among 17,000 or so clones, more than 65% were seen once, and the ten largest hold 17%. Sequenced input: CD8+ T cells sorted from blood. The receptors here all came from an adult with rheumatoid arthritis.

V gene TRBV5-8 combines with J gene TRBJ2-7; tentatively, D is TRBD1 (5 bases). V was clipped by 1 base and J by 2 bases, with 10 bases between them. The germline V gene has CDR1 SGHTS and CDR2 YDEGEE. The CDR3 is 14 amino acids. CDR3 sequence: CASSLTGKTYEQYF. DNA for the CDR3: TGTGCCAGCAGCTTGACAGGAAAGACCTACGAGCAGTACTTC.

The rearrangement uses TRBV6-6 and TRBJ2-5, with D unresolved. The CDR3 covers 14 residues. Between the trimmed V and J ends, which lost 6 bases and 1 base, there was a span of 12 bases. Germline V CDR1 and CDR2: MNHNY, SVGAGI (reference sequence). The CDR3 loop reads CASRYRGFQETQYF. The DNA of the CDR3 is TGTGCCAGCAGATACAGAGGTTTCCAAGAGACCCAGTACTTC.

V is TRBV19 and J is TRBJ2-7; D is unresolved. The CDR3 loop spans 13 amino acids. The germline V gene encodes CDR1 LNHDA and CDR2 SQIVND (reference sequence). Trimming left V 4 bases short and J 3 bases short, with 10 bases between. CDR3 in amino acids: CASSRFGLYEQYF. The CDR3 region has the DNA TGTGCCAGTAGTAGGTTCGGGCTCTACGAGCAGTACTTC.

V gene TRBV27 combines with J gene TRBJ2-7; D uncertain. Per germline, CDR1 MNHEY and CDR2 SMNVEV (reference sequence). V was trimmed by 0 bases and J by 6 bases, leaving 12 bases between them. This CDR3 spans 14 amino acids. CDR3 bases: TGTGCCAGCAGTTTATCGATGATTCAGGCCGAGCAGTACTTC. Amino acid sequence: CASSLSMIQAEQYF.

This chain links TRBV5-6 with TRBJ2-7; perhaps D is TRBD1 or TRBD2 (5 bases each). The length of the CDR3 is 14 residues. Germline CDR1 and CDR2: SGHDT and YYEEEE. V lost 0 bases and J 4 bases, leaving 11 bases between the germline ends. The CDR3 bases are TGTGCCAGCAGCTTGGGAGGGGATGGGTACGAGCAGTACTTC. This translates into CASSLGGDGYEQYF.

This chain joins TRBV6-5 and TRBJ1-3; 9 positions match TRBD1. The CDR3 runs to 15 residues. With V trimmed by 6 bases and J by 3 bases, 6 bases remained unmatched. Germline V gives CDR1 MNHEY, CDR2 SVGAGI. CDR3 region: CASRLGQGNGNTIYF. CDR3 sequence (DNA): TGTGCCAGCAGGCTTGGACAGGGGAATGGAAACACCATATATTTT.

The J gene is TRBJ2-7, the V gene TRBV15; D is perhaps TRBD2 (5 bases). The CDR3 sequence is 11 residues long. The V end lost 4 bases, the J end lost 5 bases, and 6 bases lay between the germline ends. Germline-derived CDR1 and CDR2 are LNHNV and YYDKDF (reference sequence). The CDR3 spells CATSIGDEQYF. The CDR3 nucleotides are TGTGCCACCAGCATCGGGGACGAGCAGTACTTC.

This clone was seen a handful of times. This chain connects TRBV7-9 to TRBJ1-6; TRBD1 is a possible D gene (6 bases). The germline CDR1 and CDR2 sequences are SEHNR and FQNEAQ (reference sequence). This CDR3 has 14 residues. Trimming removed 4 bases from V and 9 bases from J, with 13 bases in between. CDR3 coding DNA: TGTGCCAGCAGCTCTTCTCAGGGGAGTTCACCCCTCCACTTT. This sequence encodes CASSSSQGSSPLHF.

The rearrangement links TRBV10-3 to TRBJ1-1, with TRBD1 as a possible D gene (5 bases). The CDR3 runs 16 residues. The germline CDR1 and CDR2 sequences are ENHRY and SYGVKD. Trimming took 0 bases from V and 3 from J, leaving 14 bases between them. As DNA, the CDR3 is TGTGCCATCAGTGAGTCTCGGCAAACAGGTTACACTGAAGCTTTCTTT. This sequence encodes CAISESRQTGYTEAFF.

The rearrangement joins TRBV28 to TRBJ1-1; D perhaps matches TRBD1 (5 bases). This CDR3 is built from 16 residues. CDR1 is MDHEN and CDR2 is SYDVKM in the germline V gene. V lost 3 bases and J lost 0, with 14 bases in between. In DNA, the CDR3 is TGTGCCAGCAGTTTGGGGGGAGTCGGATTGAACACTGAAGCTTTCTTT. Translated: CASSLGGVGLNTEAFF.

This clone was seen a handful of times. This chain connects TRBV19 to TRBJ2-7, with D possibly matching TRBD1 (5 bases). This CDR3 is 13 amino acids long. Trimming took 5 bases from V and 7 from J, leaving 15 bases between them. Germline V gives CDR1 LNHDA, CDR2 SQIVND (reference sequence). CDR3 sequence: CASSLGAGREQYF. The CDR3 DNA sequence: TGTGCCAGTAGTTTAGGGGCCGGAAGAGAGCAGTACTTC. The full variable domain, its missing parts supplied by reference TRBV19 and TRBJ2-7, is DGGITQSPKYLFRKEGQNVTLSCEQNLNHDAMYWYRQDPGQGLRLIYYSQIVNDFQKGDIAEGYSVSREKKESFPLTVTSAQKNPTAFYLCASSLGAGREQYFGPGTRLTVT.

For the CDR3, the DNA is TGTGCCAGCAGCTTGGAGGCGGGTTGGGAGACCCAGTACTTC. Translation: CASSLEAGWETQYF. The chain joins TRBV5-5 to TRBJ2-5; D is perhaps TRBD2 (5 bases). The germline V gene encodes CDR1 SGHKS and CDR2 YYEKEE (reference sequence). The CDR3 length is 14 residues. The V end lost 0 bases, the J end lost 5 bases, and 11 bases lay between the germline ends.

This chain connects TRBV4-1 to TRBJ1-3; TRBD1 agrees at 9 bases. The CDR3 runs 13 residues. V was clipped by 8 bases and J by 4 bases; unmatched bases: 3. CDR1 and CDR2 from the germline V gene are MGHRA and YSYEKL. CDR3 sequence (DNA): TGCGCCAGCGGGACAGGGTACGGAAACACCATATATTTT. Translation: CASGTGYGNTIYF.

This chain uses TRBV9 with TRBJ2-6, with 8 bases fitting TRBD1. J gave up 0 bases and V 4 bases, and 9 bases lay outside the gene matches. Looked up from germline, CDR1 is SGDLS and CDR2 is YYNGEE. The CDR3 runs 18 residues. The CDR3 region has the DNA TGTGCCAGCAGCCTCTGGGACAGGATCAACTCTGGGGCCAACGTCCTGACTTTC. The encoded protein is CASSLWDRINSGANVLTF.

The gene calls are TRBV10-2 and TRBJ1-5; D is uncertain. This CDR3 comprises 15 residues. The V gene's germline CDR1 is WSHSY and CDR2 SAAADI. Trimming took 3 bases from V and 0 from J, leaving 9 bases between them. CDR3 bases: TGCGCCAGCAGTGAAAGGCCCAATAGCAATCAGCCCCAGCATTTT. This translates into CASSERPNSNQPQHF.

The V gene is TRBV6-5, the J gene TRBJ2-7, with 7 bases aligning to TRBD1. V trimming: 5 bases; J trimming: 1 base; junction bases outside the gene matches: 5. The CDR3 contains 14 residues. Germline V gene sequence: CDR1 MNHEY, CDR2 SVGAGI. The CDR3: CASSVTGWSYEQYF. The CDR3 coding sequence is TGTGCCAGCAGTGTGACAGGGTGGTCCTACGAGCAGTACTTC.

This sequence joins TRBV25-1 and TRBJ2-7; no reliable D call. Trimming took 3 bases from V and 3 from J, leaving 6 bases between them. The CDR3 is 12 amino acids. Germline values: CDR1 MGHDK, CDR2 SYGVNS. The CDR3 region has the DNA TGTGCCAGCAGTGATTCAATCTACGAGCAGTACTTC. Translating it yields CASSDSIYEQYF.

This chain uses TRBV7-9 with TRBJ1-3; D unresolved. CDR3 length: 15 residues. Trimming left V 7 bases short and J 1 base short, with 14 bases between. Germline V lookup: CDR1 SEHNR, CDR2 FQNEAQ (reference sequence). This chain's CDR3 is CASKMWGSSGNTIYF. CDR3 coding DNA: TGTGCCAGCAAAATGTGGGGTTCATCTGGAAACACCATATATTTT.